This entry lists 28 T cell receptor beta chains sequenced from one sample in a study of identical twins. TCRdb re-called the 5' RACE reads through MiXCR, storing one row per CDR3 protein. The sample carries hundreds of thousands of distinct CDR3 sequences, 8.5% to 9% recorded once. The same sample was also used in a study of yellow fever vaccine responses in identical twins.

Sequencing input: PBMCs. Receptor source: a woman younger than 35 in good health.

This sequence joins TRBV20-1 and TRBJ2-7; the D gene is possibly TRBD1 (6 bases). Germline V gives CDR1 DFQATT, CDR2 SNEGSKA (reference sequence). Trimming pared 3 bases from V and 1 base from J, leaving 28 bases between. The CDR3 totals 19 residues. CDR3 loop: CSASGVLGTLSSPSYEQYF. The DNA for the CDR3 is TGCAGTGCTAGTGGAGTCCTCGGGACACTCTCCAGCCCGTCCTACGAGCAGTACTTC.

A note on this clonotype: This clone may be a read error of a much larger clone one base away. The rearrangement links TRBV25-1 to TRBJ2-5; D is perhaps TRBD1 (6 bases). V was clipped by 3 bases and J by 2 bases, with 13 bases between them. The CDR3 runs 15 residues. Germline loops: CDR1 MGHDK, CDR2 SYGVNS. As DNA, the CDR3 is TGTGCCAGCAGTGACACCGGGACACTTCAAGAGACCCAGTACTTC. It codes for CASSDTGTLQETQYF.

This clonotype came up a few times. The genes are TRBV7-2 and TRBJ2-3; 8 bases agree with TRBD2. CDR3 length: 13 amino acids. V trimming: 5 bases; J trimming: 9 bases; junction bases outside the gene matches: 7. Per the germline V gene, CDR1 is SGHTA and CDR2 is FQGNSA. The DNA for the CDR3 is TGTGCCAGCAGCGCGGGGGGCCCGGGGACGCAGTATTTT. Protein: CASSAGGPGTQYF.

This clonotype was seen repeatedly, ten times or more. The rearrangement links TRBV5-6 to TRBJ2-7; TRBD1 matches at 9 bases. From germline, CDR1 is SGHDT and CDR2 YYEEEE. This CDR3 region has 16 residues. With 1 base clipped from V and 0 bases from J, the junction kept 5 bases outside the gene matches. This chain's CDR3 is CASSLFRDRDSYEQYF. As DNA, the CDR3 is TGTGCCAGCAGCTTGTTCCGGGACAGGGACTCCTACGAGCAGTACTTC.

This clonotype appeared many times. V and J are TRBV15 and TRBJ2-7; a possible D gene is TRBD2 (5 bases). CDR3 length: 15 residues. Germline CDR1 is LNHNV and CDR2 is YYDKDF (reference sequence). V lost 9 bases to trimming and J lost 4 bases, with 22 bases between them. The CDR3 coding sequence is TGTGCCACTGGTTCCCGGGCGGACGGGATATACGAGCAGTACTTC. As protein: CATGSRADGIYEQYF. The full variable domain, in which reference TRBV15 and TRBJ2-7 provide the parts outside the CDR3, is DAMVIQNPRYQVTQFGKPVTLSCSQTLNHNVMYWYQQKSSQAPKLLFHYYDKDFNNEADTPDNFQSRRPNTSFCFLDIRSPGLGDTAMYLCATGSRADGIYEQYFGPGTRLTVT.

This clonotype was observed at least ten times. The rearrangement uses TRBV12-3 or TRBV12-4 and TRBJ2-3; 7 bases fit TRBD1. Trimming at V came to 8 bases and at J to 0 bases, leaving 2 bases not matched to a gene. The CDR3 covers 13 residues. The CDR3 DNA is TGTGCCAGCCACAGGGGAAGCACAGATACGCAGTATTTT. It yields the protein CASHRGSTDTQYF.

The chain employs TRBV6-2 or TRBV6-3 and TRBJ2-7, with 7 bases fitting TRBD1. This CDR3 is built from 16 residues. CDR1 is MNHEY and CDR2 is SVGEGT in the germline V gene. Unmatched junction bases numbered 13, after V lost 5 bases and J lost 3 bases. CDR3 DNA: TGTGCCAGCAGTGGCAGTGGGGACAGAAATTACTACGAGCAGTACTTC. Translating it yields CASSGSGDRNYYEQYF.

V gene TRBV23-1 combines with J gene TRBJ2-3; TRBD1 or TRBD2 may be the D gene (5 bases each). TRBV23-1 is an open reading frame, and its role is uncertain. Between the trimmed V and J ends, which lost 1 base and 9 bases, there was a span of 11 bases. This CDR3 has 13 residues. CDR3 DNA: TGCGCCAGCAGTCAATGGGACGATTTAACGCAGTATTTT. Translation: CASSQWDDLTQYF.

The DNA of the CDR3 is TGTGCCAGCAGTTTAAACTACCAGGAAGCTTTCTTT. This codes for CASSLNYQEAFF. The V and J genes are TRBV28 and TRBJ1-1; D is undetermined. CDR3 size: 12 residues. Trimming took off 2 bases at V and 8 bases at J, with 9 bases between the two ends. Germline V lookup: CDR1 MDHEN, CDR2 SYDVKM.

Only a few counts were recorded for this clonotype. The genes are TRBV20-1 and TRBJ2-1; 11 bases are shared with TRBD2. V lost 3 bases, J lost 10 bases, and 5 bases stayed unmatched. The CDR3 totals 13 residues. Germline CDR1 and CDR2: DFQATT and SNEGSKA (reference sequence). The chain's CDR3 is CSARPGLAEEQFF. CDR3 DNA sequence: TGCAGTGCTAGGCCGGGACTAGCGGAAGAGCAGTTCTTC.

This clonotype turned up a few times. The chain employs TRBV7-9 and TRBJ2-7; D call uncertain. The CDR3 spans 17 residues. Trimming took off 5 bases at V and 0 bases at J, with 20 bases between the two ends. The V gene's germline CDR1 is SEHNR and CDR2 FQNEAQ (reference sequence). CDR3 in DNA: TGTGCCAGCAGCCTCGCCCTGTCCGGGCTTAGCTCCTACGAGCAGTACTTC. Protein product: CASSLALSGLSSYEQYF.

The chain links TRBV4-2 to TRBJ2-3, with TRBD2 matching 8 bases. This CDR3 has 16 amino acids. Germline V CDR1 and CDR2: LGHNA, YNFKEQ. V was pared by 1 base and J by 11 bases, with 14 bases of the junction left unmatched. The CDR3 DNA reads TGTGCCAGCAGCCAAGTGCGTAGCGGGGCCCGCGGGGGGCAGTATTTT. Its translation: CASSQVRSGARGGQYF.

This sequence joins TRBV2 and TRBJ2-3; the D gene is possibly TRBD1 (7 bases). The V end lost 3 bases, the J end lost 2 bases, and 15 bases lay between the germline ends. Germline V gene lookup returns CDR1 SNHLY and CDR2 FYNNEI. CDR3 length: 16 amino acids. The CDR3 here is CASSEAAGGLTDTQYF. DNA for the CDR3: TGTGCCAGCAGTGAGGCGGCAGGGGGGCTCACAGATACGCAGTATTTT.

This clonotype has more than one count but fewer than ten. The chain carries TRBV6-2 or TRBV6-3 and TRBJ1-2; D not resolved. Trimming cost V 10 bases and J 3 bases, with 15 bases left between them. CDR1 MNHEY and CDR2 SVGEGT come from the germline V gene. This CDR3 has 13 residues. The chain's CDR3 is CATRQPLDYGYTF. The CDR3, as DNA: TGTGCCACACGGCAGCCCCTTGACTATGGCTACACCTTC.

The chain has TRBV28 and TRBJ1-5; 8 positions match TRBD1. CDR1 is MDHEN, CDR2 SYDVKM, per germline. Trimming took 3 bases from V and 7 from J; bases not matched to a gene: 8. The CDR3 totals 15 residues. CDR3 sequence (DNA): TGTGCCAGCAGTTTGCCGGACAGGGCACGGCAGCCCCAGCATTTT. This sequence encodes CASSLPDRARQPQHF.

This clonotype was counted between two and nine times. The DNA of the CDR3 is TGTGCCAGCAGCTTAGCCCCGGGACTAGCGCCCCCCTACAATGAGCAGTTCTTC. This codes for CASSLAPGLAPPYNEQFF. The chain combines TRBV7-2 with TRBJ2-1; 10 nucleotides align to TRBD2. J lost 2 bases, V lost 0 bases, and 7 bases had no gene match. Germline loops: CDR1 SGHTA, CDR2 FQGNSA. The CDR3 is 18 amino acids.

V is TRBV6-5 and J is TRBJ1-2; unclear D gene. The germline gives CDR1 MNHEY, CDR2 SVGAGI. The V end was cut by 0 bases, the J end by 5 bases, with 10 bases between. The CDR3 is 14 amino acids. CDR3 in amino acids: CASSYSTETYGYTF. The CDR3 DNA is TGTGCCAGCAGTTACTCAACAGAGACGTATGGCTACACCTTC.

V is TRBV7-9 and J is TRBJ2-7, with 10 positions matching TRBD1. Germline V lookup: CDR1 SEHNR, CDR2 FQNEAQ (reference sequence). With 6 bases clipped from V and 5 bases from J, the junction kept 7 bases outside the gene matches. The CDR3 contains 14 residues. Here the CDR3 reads CASRGGQGFNEQYF. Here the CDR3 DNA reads TGTGCCAGCAGAGGGGGACAGGGGTTTAACGAGCAGTACTTC.

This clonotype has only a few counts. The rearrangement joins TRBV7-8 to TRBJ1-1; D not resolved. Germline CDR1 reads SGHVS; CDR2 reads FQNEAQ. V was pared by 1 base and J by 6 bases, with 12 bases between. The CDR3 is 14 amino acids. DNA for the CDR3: TGTGCCAGCAGCTTAGTTCCCGCAGAGGCTGAAGCTTTCTTT. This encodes CASSLVPAEAEAFF.

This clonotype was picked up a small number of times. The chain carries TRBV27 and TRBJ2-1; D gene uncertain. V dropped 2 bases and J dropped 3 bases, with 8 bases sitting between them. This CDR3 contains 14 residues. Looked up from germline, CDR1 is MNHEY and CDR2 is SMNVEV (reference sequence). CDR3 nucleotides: TGTGCCAGCAGTTTAGAGAGCGTCTACAATGAGCAGTTCTTC. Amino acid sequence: CASSLESVYNEQFF.

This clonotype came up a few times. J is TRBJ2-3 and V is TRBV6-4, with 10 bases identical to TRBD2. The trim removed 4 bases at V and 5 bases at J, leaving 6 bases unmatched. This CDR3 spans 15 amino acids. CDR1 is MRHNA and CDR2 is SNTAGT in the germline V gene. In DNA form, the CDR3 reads TGTGCCAGCAGTGCTAAAGCGGGAGGGCTAGATACGCAGTATTTT. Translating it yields CASSAKAGGLDTQYF.

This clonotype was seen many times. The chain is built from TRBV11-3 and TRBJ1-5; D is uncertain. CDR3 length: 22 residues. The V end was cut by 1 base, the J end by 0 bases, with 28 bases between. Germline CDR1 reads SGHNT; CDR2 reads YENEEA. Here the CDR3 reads CASSLGYGFRSRESNSNQPQHF. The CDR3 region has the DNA TGTGCCAGCAGCTTAGGTTATGGGTTCCGGTCGCGAGAATCGAATAGCAATCAGCCCCAGCATTTT.

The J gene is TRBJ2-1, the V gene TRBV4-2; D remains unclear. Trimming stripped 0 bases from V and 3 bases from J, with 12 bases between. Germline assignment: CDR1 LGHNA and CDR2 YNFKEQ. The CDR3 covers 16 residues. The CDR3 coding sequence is TGTGCCAGCAGCCAAGAGTTGGGTCGTTACTACAATGAGCAGTTCTTC. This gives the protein CASSQELGRYYNEQFF.

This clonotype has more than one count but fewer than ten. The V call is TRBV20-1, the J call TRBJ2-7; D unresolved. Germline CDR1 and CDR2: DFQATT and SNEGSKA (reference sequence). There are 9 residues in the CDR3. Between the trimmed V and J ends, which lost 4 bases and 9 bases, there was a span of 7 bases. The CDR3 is CSANWGQYF. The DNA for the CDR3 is TGCAGTGCTAACTGGGGGCAGTACTTC.

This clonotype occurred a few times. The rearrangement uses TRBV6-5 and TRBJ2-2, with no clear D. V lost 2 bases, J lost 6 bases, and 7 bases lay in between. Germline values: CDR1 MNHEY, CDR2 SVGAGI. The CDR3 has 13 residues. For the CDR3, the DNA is TGTGCCAGCAGTTACGGTATTTCCGGGGAGCTGTTTTTT. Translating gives CASSYGISGELFF.

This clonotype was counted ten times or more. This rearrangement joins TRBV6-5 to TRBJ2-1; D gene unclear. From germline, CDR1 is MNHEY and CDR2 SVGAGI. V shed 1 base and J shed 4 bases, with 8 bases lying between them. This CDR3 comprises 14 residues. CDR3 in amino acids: CASSYFAQYNEQFF. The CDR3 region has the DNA TGTGCCAGCAGTTACTTCGCACAGTACAATGAGCAGTTCTTC.

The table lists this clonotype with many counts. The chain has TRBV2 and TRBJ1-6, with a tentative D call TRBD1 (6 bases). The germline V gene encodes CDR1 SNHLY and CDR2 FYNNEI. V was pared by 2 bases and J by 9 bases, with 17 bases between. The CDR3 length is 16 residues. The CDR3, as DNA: TGTGCCAGCAGTGAAACACGCAGGGGAGGAACTTCACCCCTCCACTTT. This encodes CASSETRRGGTSPLHF.

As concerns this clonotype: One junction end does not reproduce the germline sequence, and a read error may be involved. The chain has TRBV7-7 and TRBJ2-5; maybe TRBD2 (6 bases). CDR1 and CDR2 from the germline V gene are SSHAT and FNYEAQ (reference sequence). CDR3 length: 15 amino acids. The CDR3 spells CASSFTGSFGETQYF. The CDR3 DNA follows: TGTGCTAGCAGCTTTACCGGGAGCTTCGGAGAGACCCAGTACTTC.